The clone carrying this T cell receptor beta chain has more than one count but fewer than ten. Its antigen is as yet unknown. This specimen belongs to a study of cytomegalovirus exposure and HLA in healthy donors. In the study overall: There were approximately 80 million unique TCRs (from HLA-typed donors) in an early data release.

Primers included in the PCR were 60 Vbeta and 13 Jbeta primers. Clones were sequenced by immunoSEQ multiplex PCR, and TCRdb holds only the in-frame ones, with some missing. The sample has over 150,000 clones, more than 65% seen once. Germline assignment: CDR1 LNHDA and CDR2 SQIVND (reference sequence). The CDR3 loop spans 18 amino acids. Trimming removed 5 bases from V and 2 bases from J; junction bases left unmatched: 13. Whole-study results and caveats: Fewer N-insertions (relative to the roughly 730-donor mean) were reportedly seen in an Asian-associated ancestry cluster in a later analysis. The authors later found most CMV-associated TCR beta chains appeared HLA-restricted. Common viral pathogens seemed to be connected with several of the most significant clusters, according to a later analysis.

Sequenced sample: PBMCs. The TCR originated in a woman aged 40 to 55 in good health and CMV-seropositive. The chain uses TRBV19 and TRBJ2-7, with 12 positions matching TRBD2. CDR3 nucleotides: TGTGCCAGTAGTCTCCGCGGCCTAACTAGCGGGAGGACCTACGAGCAGTACTTC. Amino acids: CASSLRGLTSGRTYEQYF.